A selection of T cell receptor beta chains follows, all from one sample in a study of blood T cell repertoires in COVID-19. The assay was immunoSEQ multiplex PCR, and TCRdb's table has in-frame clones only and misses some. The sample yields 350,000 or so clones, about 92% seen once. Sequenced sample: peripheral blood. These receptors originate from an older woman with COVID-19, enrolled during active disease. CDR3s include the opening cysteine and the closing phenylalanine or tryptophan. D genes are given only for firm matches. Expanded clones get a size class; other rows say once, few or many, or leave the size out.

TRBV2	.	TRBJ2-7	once	CATGRRGPYEQYF	TGTGCCACCGGACGGCGGGGGCCCTACGAGCAGTACTTC
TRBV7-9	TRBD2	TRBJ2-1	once	CASSFPRGAYNEQFF	TGTGCCAGCAGCTTTCCCCGGGGGGCCTACAATGAGCAGTTCTTC
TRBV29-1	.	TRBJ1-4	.	CSIHTASFGEKLFF	TGCAGCATCCATACAGCTTCGTTTGGGGAAAAACTGTTTTTT
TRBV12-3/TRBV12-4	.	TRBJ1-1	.	CASSFVVNTEAFF	TGTGCCAGCAGTTTTGTAGTTAACACTGAAGCTTTCTTT
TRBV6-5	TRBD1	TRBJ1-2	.	CASSLGQNYGYTF	TGTGCCAGCAGCTTGGGACAGAACTATGGCTACACCTTC
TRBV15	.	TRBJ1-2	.	CATSREPGSGYTF	TGTGCCACCAGCAGAGAACCAGGGTCGGGCTACACCTTC
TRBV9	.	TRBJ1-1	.	CASSSNTEAFF	TGTGCCAGCAGCTCAAACACTGAAGCTTTCTTT
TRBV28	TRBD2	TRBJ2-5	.	CASSLLAGGPGTQYF	TGTGCCAGCAGTTTATTGGCGGGGGGGCCGGGGACCCAGTACTTC
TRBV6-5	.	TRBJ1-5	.	CASLQGRSNQPQHF	TGTGCCAGCCTCCAGGGAAGAAGCAATCAGCCCCAGCATTTT
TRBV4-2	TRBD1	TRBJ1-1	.	CASSQDTAGGRNTEAFF	TGTGCCAGCAGCCAAGATACCGCAGGGGGTCGCAACACTGAAGCTTTCTTT
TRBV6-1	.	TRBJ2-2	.	CASSEREHRYFANTGELFF	TGTGCCAGCAGTGAACGGGAACACCGGTACTTCGCGAACACCGGGGAGCTGTTTTTT
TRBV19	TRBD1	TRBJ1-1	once	CASSLRRDRSEAFF	TGTGCCAGTAGTCTCCGCCGGGACAGGAGTGAAGCTTTCTTT
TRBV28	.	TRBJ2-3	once	CASNRAGARGNTQYF	TGTGCCAGCAATCGTGCGGGTGCCCGGGGGAATACGCAGTATTTT
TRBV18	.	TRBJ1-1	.	CASSGGRNTEAFF	TGTGCCAGCTCAGGGGGGAGGAACACTGAAGCTTTCTTT
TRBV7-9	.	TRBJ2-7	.	CASSFSGYYEQYF	TGTGCCAGCAGCTTTTCGGGGTATTACGAGCAGTACTTC
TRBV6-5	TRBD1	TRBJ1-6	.	CASTNSGTGESPLHF	TGTGCCAGCACCAACTCCGGGACAGGGGAATCACCCCTCCACTTT
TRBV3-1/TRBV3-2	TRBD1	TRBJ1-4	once	CASSQGKGQGLEKLFF	TGTGCCAGCAGCCAAGGCAAGGGACAGGGTCTAGAAAAACTGTTTTTT
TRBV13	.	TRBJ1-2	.	CASSSETDTTNYGYTF	TGTGCCAGCAGCTCGGAAACGGACACTACTAACTATGGCTACACCTTC
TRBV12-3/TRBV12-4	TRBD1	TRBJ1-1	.	CASSLGTATEAFF	TGTGCCAGCAGTCTGGGGACAGCCACTGAAGCTTTCTTT
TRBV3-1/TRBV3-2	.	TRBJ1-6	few	CASSWAGLQYSPLHF	TGTGCCAGCAGCTGGGCAGGGTTGCAGTATTCACCCCTCCACTTT
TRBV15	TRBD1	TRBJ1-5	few	CATSRDGGQGPKPQHF	TGTGCCACCAGCAGAGATGGAGGACAGGGTCCAAAGCCCCAGCATTTT
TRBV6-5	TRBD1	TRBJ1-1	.	CASSYLQGASGTEAFF	TGTGCCAGCAGTTATTTGCAGGGGGCGAGCGGCACTGAAGCTTTCTTT
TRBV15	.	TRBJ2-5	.	CATSGGARETQYF	TGTGCCACCAGCGGGGGGGCCCGGGAGACCCAGTACTTC
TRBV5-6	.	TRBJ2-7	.	CASSLGGYEQYF	TGTGCCAGCAGCTTGGGAGGCTACGAGCAGTACTTC
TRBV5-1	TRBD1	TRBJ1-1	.	CASSITGDTEAFF	TGCGCCAGCAGCATAACAGGGGATACTGAAGCTTTCTTT
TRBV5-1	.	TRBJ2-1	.	CASSFWRGKVGAPEQFF	TGCGCCAGCAGCTTTTGGCGGGGGAAGGTGGGGGCGCCTGAGCAGTTCTTC
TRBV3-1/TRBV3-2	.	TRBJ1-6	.	CASSQVSGRKSPLHF	TGTGCCAGCAGCCAAGTTTCGGGTAGGAAGTCACCCCTCCACTTT
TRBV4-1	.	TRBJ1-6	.	CASSQGYYSPPHF	TGCGCCAGCAGCCAAGGGTACTATTCACCCCCCCACTTT
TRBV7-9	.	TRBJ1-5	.	CASSSANLQGLGSNQPQHF	TGTGCCAGCAGCTCCGCTAACCTCCAGGGATTAGGAAGCAATCAGCCCCAGCATTTT
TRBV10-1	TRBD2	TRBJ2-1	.	CASSERLAPLSEQFF	TGCGCCAGCAGTGAGCGACTAGCGCCCTTGAGTGAGCAGTTCTTC
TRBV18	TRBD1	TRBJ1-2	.	CASSPSHRGLNGYTF	TGTGCCAGCTCACCATCCCACAGGGGGCTGAATGGCTACACCTTC
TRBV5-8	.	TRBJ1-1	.	CASGAYRARTEAFF	TGTGCCAGCGGGGCCTACCGGGCGAGGACTGAAGCTTTCTTT
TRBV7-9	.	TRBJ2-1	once	CATTLGYDVGNNEQFF	TGTGCCACTACGCTTGGTTATGATGTCGGGAACAATGAGCAGTTCTTC
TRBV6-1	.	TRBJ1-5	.	CASSEQWAHSNQPQHF	TGTGCCAGCAGTGAACAATGGGCCCATAGCAATCAGCCCCAGCATTTT
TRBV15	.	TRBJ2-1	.	CATSRAGIRSYNEQFF	TGTGCCACCAGCAGAGCGGGGATCCGCTCCTACAATGAGCAGTTCTTC
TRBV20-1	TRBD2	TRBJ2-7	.	CSASKTSGGYEQYF	TGCAGTGCTAGTAAGACTAGCGGGGGTTACGAGCAGTACTTC
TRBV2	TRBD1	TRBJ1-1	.	CASNQPLGQGRAEAFF	TGTGCCAGCAACCAACCCCTTGGACAGGGAAGAGCTGAAGCTTTCTTT
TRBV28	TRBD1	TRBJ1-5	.	CASSRGQGHQPQHF	TGTGCCAGCAGCCGGGGACAGGGGCATCAGCCCCAGCATTTT
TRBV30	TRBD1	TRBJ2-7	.	CAWREAGTALYEQYF	TGTGCCTGGAGAGAAGCCGGGACAGCGCTCTACGAGCAGTACTTC
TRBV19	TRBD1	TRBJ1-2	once	CASSILRDRDPYTF	TGTGCCAGTAGTATACTCCGGGACAGGGATCCCTACACCTTC
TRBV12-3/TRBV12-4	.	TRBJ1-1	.	CASSRRGNTEAFF	TGTGCCAGCAGTCGCAGGGGTAACACTGAAGCTTTCTTT
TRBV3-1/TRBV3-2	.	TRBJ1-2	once	CASSPSGYDGYTF	TGTGCCAGCAGCCCAAGCGGGTACGATGGCTACACCTTC
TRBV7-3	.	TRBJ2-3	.	CASSFGTPGDTQYF	TGTGCCAGCAGCTTTGGGACACCGGGAGATACGCAGTATTTT
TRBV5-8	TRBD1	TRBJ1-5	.	CASHRWDRVRDQPQHF	TGTGCCAGCCATCGTTGGGACAGGGTAAGGGATCAGCCCCAGCATTTT
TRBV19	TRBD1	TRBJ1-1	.	CASISTGTVEAFF	TGTGCCAGTATTTCGACAGGGACTGTTGAAGCTTTCTTT
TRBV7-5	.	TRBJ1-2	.	CARSPPSLDTGDGGYTF	TGTGCCAGAAGCCCACCAAGCCTGGACACAGGGGATGGTGGCTACACCTTC
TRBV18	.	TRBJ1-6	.	CASSPDGVPLHF	TGTGCCAGCTCACCAGACGGGGTACCCCTCCACTTT
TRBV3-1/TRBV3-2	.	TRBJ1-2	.	CASSQVGPQGYTF	TGTGCCAGCAGCCAAGTTGGCCCCCAGGGCTACACCTTC
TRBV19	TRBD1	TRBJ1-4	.	CASMDQGAGTNEKLFF	TGTGCCAGTATGGACCAGGGGGCAGGCACTAATGAAAAACTGTTTTTT
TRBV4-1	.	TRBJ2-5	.	CASSQASGVETQYF	TGCGCCAGCAGCCAAGCTTCAGGGGTAGAGACCCAGTACTTC
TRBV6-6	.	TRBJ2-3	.	CASRRDGRGSDTQYF	TGTGCCAGCAGGAGAGACGGCCGAGGATCAGATACGCAGTATTTT
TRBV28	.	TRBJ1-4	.	CASSLGGGLANEKLFF	TGTGCCAGCAGTTTGGGGGGGGGTTTAGCTAATGAAAAACTGTTTTTT
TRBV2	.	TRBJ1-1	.	CASSAGITEAFF	TGTGCCAGCAGCGCAGGGATCACTGAAGCTTTCTTT
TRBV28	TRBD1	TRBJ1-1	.	CASSSAGQAMNTEAFF	TGTGCCAGCAGTTCGGCGGGACAGGCAATGAACACTGAAGCTTTCTTT
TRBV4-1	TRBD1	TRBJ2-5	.	CASSPTTGRPETQYF	TGCGCCAGCAGCCCCACGACAGGGCGTCCGGAGACCCAGTACTTC